This TCR beta chain was captured by sequencing in a study of shared clonotypes between healthy human individuals. Study context: Donors had three CD4 naive, three CD4 memory, two CD8 naive and one CD8 memory plate apiece.

The table came from immunoSEQ multiplex PCR; TCRdb's copy has only in-frame clones and leaves some out. There are 1.4 million to 1.5 million clones in the sample; roughly 97% occur only once, and more than 0.9% lies in the top ten. Study-wide results and caveats: It was anticipated that sequencing depth would influence how many clonotypes donors shared.

Notes on this clone: What it recognizes is unknown.

V was shortened by 4 bases and J by 1 base, with 11 bases between the two germline ends. The V gene's germline CDR1 is MNHNS and CDR2 SASEGT. This CDR3 has 14 amino acids. Sequenced input: naive CD4+ T cells sorted from blood. The subset here: CD45RA+ positively selected. The J gene is TRBJ2-7, the V gene TRBV6-1, with D perhaps matching TRBD1 (6 bases). The origin of this receptor is a young man in good health. The CDR3 sequence is CASSGRGLSYEQYF. The CDR3 DNA is TGTGCCAGCAGTGGCAGGGGCCTTTCCTACGAGCAGTACTTC.